The rows below give T cell receptor beta chains drawn from one sample of a study of T cell repertoires and Cas9 in healthy adults. The table came from immunoSEQ multiplex PCR; TCRdb's copy has only in-frame clones and leaves some out. Found here are about 22,000 clones, about 90% of them singletons; the top ten hold roughly 0.78%. The sequenced material came from CD4+ effector T cells (CD127+, CD25-, CD137-, CD154-) from PBMCs; culture status not recorded. The receptor source for this set is a human donor in good health. The CDR3 runs from the conserved cysteine through the conserved F or W. D genes are given only for firm matches. Size is omitted from some rows. Given values are once, few, many or a class for expanded clones.

J: TRBJ2-6
size: .
V: TRBV5-4
D: .
DNA: TGTGCCAGCAGCTTGGGAGTACCTGGTGCCAACGTCCTGACTTTC
CDR3: CASSLGVPGANVLTF

J: TRBJ2-5
size: .
V: TRBV11-2
D: TRBD1
DNA: TGTGCCAGCAGCTTCACTTGGGACAGGGGGAGAGAGACCCAGTACTTC
CDR3: CASSFTWDRGRETQYF

J: TRBJ2-1
size: .
V: TRBV4-3
D: .
DNA: TGCGCCAGCAGCCAAGATGACGGGCGTTACAATGAGCAGTTCTTC
CDR3: CASSQDDGRYNEQFF

J: TRBJ2-5
size: once
V: TRBV11-2
D: TRBD2
DNA: TGTGCCAGCAGCTTAGATCTTGTCGGGACGGGAGGAGAGACCCAGTACTTC
CDR3: CASSLDLVGTGGETQYF

J: TRBJ2-7
size: .
V: TRBV6-1
D: .
DNA: TGTGCCAGCAGCGGGACCGGGGCTCCCTACGAGCAGTACTTC
CDR3: CASSGTGAPYEQYF

J: TRBJ1-3
size: .
V: TRBV7-8
D: .
DNA: TGTGCGTCGGGACTATTAAACTCTGGAAACACCATATATTTT
CDR3: CASGLLNSGNTIYF

J: TRBJ1-5
size: .
V: TRBV27
D: .
DNA: TGTGCCAGCAGCACGAATACCCAGCCCCAGCATTTT
CDR3: CASSTNTQPQHF

J: TRBJ1-4
size: .
V: TRBV5-6
D: .
DNA: TGTGCCAGCAGCGCCCTCGGAATAGTCCGTGATAATGAAAAACTGTTTTTT
CDR3: CASSALGIVRDNEKLFF

J: TRBJ2-3
size: .
V: TRBV9
D: .
DNA: TGTGCCAGCAGCGTCTCTGGGGGGGCTAGCACAGATACGCAGTATTTT
CDR3: CASSVSGGASTDTQYF

J: TRBJ2-5
size: .
V: TRBV6-5
D: .
DNA: TGTGCCGGCAGAACCCGAGCCGGGGCCCAAGAGACCCAGTACTTC
CDR3: CAGRTRAGAQETQYF

J: TRBJ1-2
size: .
V: TRBV28
D: .
DNA: TGTGCCAGCAGTTTTGGGCAGGGGCACTATGGCTACACCTTC
CDR3: CASSFGQGHYGYTF

J: TRBJ2-5
size: .
V: TRBV5-5
D: TRBD1
DNA: TGTGCCAGCACCACAGGGGGGCAAGAGACCCGGTACTTC
CDR3: CASTTGGQETRYF

J: TRBJ2-1
size: .
V: TRBV7-2
D: .
DNA: TGTGCCAGCAGCTTTGGCGGTGGTTCCTACAATGAGCAGTTCTTC
CDR3: CASSFGGGSYNEQFF

J: TRBJ1-1
size: .
V: TRBV5-1
D: .
DNA: TGCGCCAGCAGCTTGCCACCCCACCAGACGAGGAACACTGAAGCTTTCTTT
CDR3: CASSLPPHQTRNTEAFF

J: TRBJ2-5
size: .
V: TRBV6-5
D: TRBD1
DNA: TGTGCCAGCAGTTGGCTAGGACAGGCCGAGGAGACCCAGTACTTC
CDR3: CASSWLGQAEETQYF

J: TRBJ1-1
size: .
V: TRBV18
D: .
DNA: TGTGCCAGCTCTTCGAGGGGGAGTGAAGCTTTCTTT
CDR3: CASSSRGSEAFF

J: TRBJ2-1
size: .
V: TRBV20-1
D: TRBD1
DNA: TGCAGGCAAAACAGGGGAAGGGAGCAGTTCTTC
CDR3: CRQNRGREQFF

J: TRBJ2-1
size: once
V: TRBV9
D: TRBD2
DNA: TGTGCCAGCAGCGTAGTAGCGGGACTAGCACACAATGAGCAGTTCTTC
CDR3: CASSVVAGLAHNEQFF

J: TRBJ2-5
size: .
V: TRBV7-6
D: .
DNA: TGTGCCAGCAGCTTAGCCGAGACCCAGTACTTC
CDR3: CASSLAETQYF

J: TRBJ2-3
size: .
V: TRBV10-3
D: TRBD2
DNA: TGTGCCATCAGTGTCACTGGGGCGGGAGGCACAGATACGCAGTATTTT
CDR3: CAISVTGAGGTDTQYF

J: TRBJ1-4
size: .
V: TRBV18
D: .
DNA: TGTGCCAGCTCAGCCGGCGGGGACCCTGCAACTAATGAAAAACTGTTTTTT
CDR3: CASSAGGDPATNEKLFF

J: TRBJ1-5
size: .
V: TRBV11-2
D: .
DNA: TGTGCCAGCAGCTTAGATAGCAATCAGCCCCAGCATTTT
CDR3: CASSLDSNQPQHF

J: TRBJ1-5
size: .
V: TRBV7-2
D: .
DNA: TGTGCCAGCAGCTTCTCTCGGGATCAGCCCCAGCATTTT
CDR3: CASSFSRDQPQHF

J: TRBJ1-6
size: .
V: TRBV30
D: TRBD1
DNA: TGTGCCTGGAAGAGGGACAGGGGGATGGATAATTCACCCCTCCACTTT
CDR3: CAWKRDRGMDNSPLHF

J: TRBJ1-1
size: .
V: TRBV7-3
D: .
DNA: TGTGCCAGCAGCCGTGAGCTGAACACTGAAGCTTTCTTT
CDR3: CASSRELNTEAFF

J: TRBJ1-2
size: .
V: TRBV28
D: TRBD1
DNA: TGTGCCAGCAGCACGACAGGGGCTTTCGGCTACACCTTC
CDR3: CASSTTGAFGYTF

J: TRBJ2-1
size: .
V: TRBV10-3
D: .
DNA: TGTGCCATCAGTTTATCACTAGACCGCCGGCTCGGTGAGCAGTTCTTC
CDR3: CAISLSLDRRLGEQFF

J: TRBJ2-1
size: once
V: TRBV7-3
D: TRBD2
DNA: TGTGCCAGCAGCCTCGGACTAGCGGGAGGGTTGGGGCAGTTCTTC
CDR3: CASSLGLAGGLGQFF

J: TRBJ2-1
size: once
V: TRBV19
D: TRBD2
DNA: TGTGCCAGTAGTATAGGAGGGACTAATTCGGATGAGCAGTTCTTC
CDR3: CASSIGGTNSDEQFF

J: TRBJ2-1
size: .
V: TRBV7-2
D: TRBD2
DNA: TGTGCCAGCAGCTATAGCGGGGGGGCCCAAAATGAGCAGTTCTTC
CDR3: CASSYSGGAQNEQFF

J: TRBJ2-5
size: .
V: TRBV4-1
D: .
DNA: TGCGCCAGCAGCCAAGTTTTGAGGCGGAATGATCAAGAGACCCAGTACTTC
CDR3: CASSQVLRRNDQETQYF

J: TRBJ2-3
size: .
V: TRBV7-2
D: .
DNA: TGTGCCAGCAGCTTGGCGGGCCGCACAGATACGCAGTATTTT
CDR3: CASSLAGRTDTQYF

J: TRBJ2-1
size: .
V: TRBV18
D: TRBD2
DNA: TGTGCCAGCTCAATTGGACTAGCGGGGAACAATGAGCAGTTCTTC
CDR3: CASSIGLAGNNEQFF

J: TRBJ2-5
size: .
V: TRBV5-1
D: .
DNA: TGCGCCAGCAGCTTGAACCAAGAGACCCAGTACTTC
CDR3: CASSLNQETQYF

J: TRBJ2-2
size: .
V: TRBV11-1
D: .
DNA: TGTGCCAGCAGCCCCTCCCTGAACACCGGGGAGCTGTTTTTT
CDR3: CASSPSLNTGELFF

J: TRBJ2-5
size: .
V: TRBV10-3
D: .
DNA: TGTGCCATCAGTGAGTTGGTCAGCCAAGAGACCCAGTACTTC
CDR3: CAISELVSQETQYF

J: TRBJ1-2
size: .
V: TRBV29-1
D: .
DNA: TGCAGCGTTCTTCCTCGGTTAGCCAGCTATGGCTACACCTTC
CDR3: CSVLPRLASYGYTF

J: TRBJ1-1
size: .
V: TRBV6-1
D: .
DNA: TGTGCCAGCAATTCGGACCTCCGGGACGCCACTGAAGCTTTCTTT
CDR3: CASNSDLRDATEAFF

J: TRBJ1-3
size: .
V: TRBV29-1
D: TRBD1
DNA: TGCAGCGTTGAGGACAGGGGTGGAAACACCATATATTTT
CDR3: CSVEDRGGNTIYF

J: TRBJ2-5
size: .
V: TRBV6-1
D: TRBD1
DNA: TGTGCCAGCAGGGGACAGGGGCAAGAGACCCAGTACTTC
CDR3: CASRGQGQETQYF

J: TRBJ2-5
size: once
V: TRBV29-1
D: .
DNA: TGCAGCGTCGGGGGTTTGCAGAAAGAGACCCAGTACTTC
CDR3: CSVGGLQKETQYF

J: TRBJ2-4
size: .
V: TRBV28
D: TRBD2
DNA: TGTGCCAGCACCTACGGGAGGGGTACCATTCAGTACTTC
CDR3: CASTYGRGTIQYF

J: TRBJ2-3
size: .
V: TRBV5-3
D: .
DNA: TGTGCCAGAAGCTTGGCCGACAGGAGGTCCACAGATACGCAGTATTTT
CDR3: CARSLADRRSTDTQYF

J: TRBJ1-2
size: once
V: TRBV6-5
D: TRBD1
DNA: TGTGCCAGCACCCGACAGGGGGACGGATGGTGGGGCTACACCTTC
CDR3: CASTRQGDGWWGYTF

J: TRBJ2-3
size: .
V: TRBV29-1
D: .
DNA: TGCAGCGTTGAAAGGGACCCCATCCGCACAGATACGCAGTATTTT
CDR3: CSVERDPIRTDTQYF

J: TRBJ1-1
size: .
V: TRBV5-5
D: .
DNA: TGTGCCAGCAGCTTGGTTCGGGGGGCGCCGAACACTGAAGCTTTCTTT
CDR3: CASSLVRGAPNTEAFF

J: TRBJ2-5
size: .
V: TRBV19
D: TRBD1
DNA: TGTGCCAGTAGTATAGATCTCAGGACAGGGAAAGAGACCCAGTACTTC
CDR3: CASSIDLRTGKETQYF

J: TRBJ1-4
size: .
V: TRBV6-1
D: .
DNA: TGTGCCAGCAGTGAAGCGGGGGGTCAGTATAATGAAAAACTGTTTTTC
CDR3: CASSEAGGQYNEKLFF

J: TRBJ2-2
size: .
V: TRBV7-2
D: TRBD2
DNA: TGTGCCAGCAGCTTACAAGGGCTAGCGGGGAGAGCGAACACCGGGGAGCTGTTTTTT
CDR3: CASSLQGLAGRANTGELFF